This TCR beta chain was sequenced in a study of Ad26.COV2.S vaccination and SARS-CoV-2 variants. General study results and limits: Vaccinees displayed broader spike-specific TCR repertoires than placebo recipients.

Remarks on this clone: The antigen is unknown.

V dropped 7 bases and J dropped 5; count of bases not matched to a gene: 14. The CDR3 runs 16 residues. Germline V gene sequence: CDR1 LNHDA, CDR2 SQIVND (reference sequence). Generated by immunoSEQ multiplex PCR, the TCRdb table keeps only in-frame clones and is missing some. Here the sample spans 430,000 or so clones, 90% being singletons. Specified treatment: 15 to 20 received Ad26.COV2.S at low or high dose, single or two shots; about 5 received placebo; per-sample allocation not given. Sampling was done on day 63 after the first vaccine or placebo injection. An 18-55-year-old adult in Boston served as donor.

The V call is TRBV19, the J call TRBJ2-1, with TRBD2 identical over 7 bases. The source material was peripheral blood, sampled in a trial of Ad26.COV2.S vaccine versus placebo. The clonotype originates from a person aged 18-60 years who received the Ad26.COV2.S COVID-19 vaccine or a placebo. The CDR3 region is CASKVSRELQNNEQFF. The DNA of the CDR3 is TGTGCCAGTAAAGTATCGCGGGAGCTGCAAAACAATGAGCAGTTCTTC.